This T cell receptor (beta chain) was observed in a study of blood T cell repertoires in COVID-19. The wider study: The study drew acute and convalescent COVID-19 samples from the United States, Italy and Spain. T cells, B-cell-depleted T cells, or PBMCs provided the cDNA or gDNA that served as material.

Assay used: immunoSEQ multiplex PCR; TCRdb lists only in-frame clones, some missing. Of approximately 300,000 clones listed, 85% to 90% were seen once; the top ten hold approximately 6%. Seattle patient enrollment occurred during active infection, with longitudinal follow-up thereafter. Germline V CDR1 and CDR2: GTSNPN, SVGIG (reference sequence). V lost 2 bases and J 5 bases, leaving 9 bases between the germline ends. The CDR3 consists of 12 residues. The sample consisted of peripheral blood. The rearrangement joins TRBV30 to TRBJ1-2; D is perhaps TRBD1 (5 bases). This receptor was obtained from a woman between 45 and 65 years old with COVID-19, enrolled during active disease. This CDR3 reads CAWSLGEYGYTF. The DNA for the CDR3 is TGTGCCTGGAGTTTAGGGGAATATGGCTACACCTTC.